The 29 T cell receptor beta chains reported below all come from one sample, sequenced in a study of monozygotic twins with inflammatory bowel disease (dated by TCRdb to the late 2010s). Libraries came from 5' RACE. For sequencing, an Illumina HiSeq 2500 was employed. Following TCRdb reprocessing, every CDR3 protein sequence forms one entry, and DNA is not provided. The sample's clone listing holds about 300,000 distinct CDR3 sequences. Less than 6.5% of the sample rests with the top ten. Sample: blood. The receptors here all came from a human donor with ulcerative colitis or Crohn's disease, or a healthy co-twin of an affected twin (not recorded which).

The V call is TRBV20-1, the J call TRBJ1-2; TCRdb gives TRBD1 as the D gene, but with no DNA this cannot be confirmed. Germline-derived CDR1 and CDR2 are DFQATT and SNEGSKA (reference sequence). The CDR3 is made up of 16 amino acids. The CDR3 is CSAPTPSGTGGYGYTF.

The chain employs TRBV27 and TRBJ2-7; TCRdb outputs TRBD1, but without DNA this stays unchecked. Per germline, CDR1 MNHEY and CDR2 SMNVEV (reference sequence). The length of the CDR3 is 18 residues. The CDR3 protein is CASRPHMLGQGTWYEQYF.

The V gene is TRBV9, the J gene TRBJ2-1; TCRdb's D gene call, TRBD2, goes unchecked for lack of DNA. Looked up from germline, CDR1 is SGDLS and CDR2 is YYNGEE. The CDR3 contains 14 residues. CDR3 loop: CASSVGGSLNEQFF. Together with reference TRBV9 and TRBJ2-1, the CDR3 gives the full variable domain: DSGVTQTPKHLITATGQRVTLRCSPRSGDLSVYWYQQSLDQGLQFLIQYYNGEERAKGNILERFSAQQFPDLHSELNLSSLELGDSALYFCASSVGGSLNEQFFGPGTRLTVL.

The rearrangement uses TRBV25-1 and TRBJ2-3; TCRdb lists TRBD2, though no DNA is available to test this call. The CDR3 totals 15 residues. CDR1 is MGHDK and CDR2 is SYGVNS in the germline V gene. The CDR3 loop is CASSEWGSGSDTQYF.

CDR3: CASSHHSYNSPLHF. The chain employs TRBV3-1 and TRBJ1-6. CDR3 length: 14 residues. Germline CDR1 is LGHDT and CDR2 is YNNKEL (reference sequence). Looking up the rest from reference TRBV3-1 and TRBJ1-6 gives the full variable domain: DTAVSQTPKYLVTQMGNDKSIKCEQNLGHDTMYWYKQDSKKFLKIMFSYNNKELIINETVPNRFSPKSPDKAHLNLHINSLELGDSAVYFCASSHHSYNSPLHFGNGTRLTVT.

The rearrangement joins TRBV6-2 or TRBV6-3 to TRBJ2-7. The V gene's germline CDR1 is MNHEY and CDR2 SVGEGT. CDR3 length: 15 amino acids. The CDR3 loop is CASSYSIRSSYEQYF.

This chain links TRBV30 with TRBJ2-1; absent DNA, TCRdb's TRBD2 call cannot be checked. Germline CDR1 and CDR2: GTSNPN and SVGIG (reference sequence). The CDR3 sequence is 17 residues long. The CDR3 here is CAWSAHRLAGVINEQFF.

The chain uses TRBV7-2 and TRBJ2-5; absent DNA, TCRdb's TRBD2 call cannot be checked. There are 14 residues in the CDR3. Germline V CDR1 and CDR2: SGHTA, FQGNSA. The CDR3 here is CASSSRTSGLTQYF.

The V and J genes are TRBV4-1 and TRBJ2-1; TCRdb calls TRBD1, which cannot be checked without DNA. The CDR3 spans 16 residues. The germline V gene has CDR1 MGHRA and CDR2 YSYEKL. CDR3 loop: CASSQPRESSYNEQFF.

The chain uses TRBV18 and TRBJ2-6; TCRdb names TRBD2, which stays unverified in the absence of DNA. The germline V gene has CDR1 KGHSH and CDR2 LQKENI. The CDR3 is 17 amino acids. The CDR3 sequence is CASSPLRGTTGANVLTF.

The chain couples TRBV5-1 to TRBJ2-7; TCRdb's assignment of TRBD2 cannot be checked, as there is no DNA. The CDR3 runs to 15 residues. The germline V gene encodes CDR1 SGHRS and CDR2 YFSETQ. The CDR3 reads CASSLRTSGYYEQYF.

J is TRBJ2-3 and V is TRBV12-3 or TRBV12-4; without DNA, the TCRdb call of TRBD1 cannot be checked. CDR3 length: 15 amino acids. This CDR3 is CASSLGTGGADTQYF.

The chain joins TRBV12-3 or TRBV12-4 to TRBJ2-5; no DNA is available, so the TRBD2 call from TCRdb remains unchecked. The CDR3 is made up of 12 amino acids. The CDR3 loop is CASSHEGGTQYF.

The CDR3: CASSSSINQPQHF. The chain links TRBV18 to TRBJ1-5. The CDR3 has 13 amino acids. In germline, CDR1 is KGHSH, CDR2 LQKENI.

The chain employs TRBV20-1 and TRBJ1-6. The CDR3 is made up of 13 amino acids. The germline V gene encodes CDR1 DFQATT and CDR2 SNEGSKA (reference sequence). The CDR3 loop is CSARYRDNSPLHF.

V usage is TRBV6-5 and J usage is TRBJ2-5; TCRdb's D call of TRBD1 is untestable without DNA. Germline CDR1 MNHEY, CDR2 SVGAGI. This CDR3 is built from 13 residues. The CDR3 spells CASSGTIQETQYF.

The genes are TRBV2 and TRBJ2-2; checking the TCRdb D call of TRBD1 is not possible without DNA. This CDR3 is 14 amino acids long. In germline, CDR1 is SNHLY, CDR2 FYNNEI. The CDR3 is CAREGVSRTGELFF.

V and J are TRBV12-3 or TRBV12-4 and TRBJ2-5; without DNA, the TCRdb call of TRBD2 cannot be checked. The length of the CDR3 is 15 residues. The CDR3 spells CASRTTSGGDETQYF.

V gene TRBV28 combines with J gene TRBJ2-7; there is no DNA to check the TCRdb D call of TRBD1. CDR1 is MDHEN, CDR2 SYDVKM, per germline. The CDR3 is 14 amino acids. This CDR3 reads CASSLGTLTYEQYF.

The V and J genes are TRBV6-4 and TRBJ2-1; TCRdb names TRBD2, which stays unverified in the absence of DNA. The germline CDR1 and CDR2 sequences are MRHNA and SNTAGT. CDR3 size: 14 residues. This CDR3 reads CASSTGRPRNEQFF.

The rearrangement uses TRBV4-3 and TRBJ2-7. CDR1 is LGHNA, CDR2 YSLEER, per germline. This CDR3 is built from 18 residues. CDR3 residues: CASSHDLIDGSISYEQYF.

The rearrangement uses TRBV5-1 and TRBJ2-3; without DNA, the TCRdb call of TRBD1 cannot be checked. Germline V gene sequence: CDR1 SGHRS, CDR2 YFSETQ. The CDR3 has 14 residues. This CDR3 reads CASSLARRGDTQYF.

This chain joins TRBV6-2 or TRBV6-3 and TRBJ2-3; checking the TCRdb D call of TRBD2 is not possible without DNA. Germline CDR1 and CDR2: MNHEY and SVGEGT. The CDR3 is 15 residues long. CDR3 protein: CASMTWGGLRDTQYF.

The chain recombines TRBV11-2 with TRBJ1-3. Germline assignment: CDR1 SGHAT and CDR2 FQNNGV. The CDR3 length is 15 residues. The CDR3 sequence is CASSLGGGPGNTIYF.

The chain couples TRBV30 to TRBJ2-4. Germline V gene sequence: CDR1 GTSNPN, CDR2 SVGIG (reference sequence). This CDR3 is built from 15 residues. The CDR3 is CALSSTVNTKNIQYF.

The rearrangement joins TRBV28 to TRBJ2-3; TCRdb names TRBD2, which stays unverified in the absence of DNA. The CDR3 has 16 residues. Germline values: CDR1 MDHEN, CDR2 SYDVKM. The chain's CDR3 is CASSANLPGGLDTQYF.

The CDR3 region is CASSSKGNTEAFF. This chain joins TRBV6-2 or TRBV6-3 and TRBJ1-1. CDR1 is MNHEY and CDR2 is SVGEGT in the germline V gene. CDR3 length equals 13 residues.

CDR3 residues: CASSLGPTLQETQYF. J is TRBJ2-5 and V is TRBV7-2; TCRdb outputs TRBD1, but without DNA this stays unchecked. CDR1 is SGHTA and CDR2 is FQGNSA in the germline V gene. This CDR3 spans 15 amino acids.

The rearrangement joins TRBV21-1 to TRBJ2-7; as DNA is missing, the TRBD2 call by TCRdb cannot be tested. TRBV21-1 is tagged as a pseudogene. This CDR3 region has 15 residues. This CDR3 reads CAGDWDSQEGYEQYF.